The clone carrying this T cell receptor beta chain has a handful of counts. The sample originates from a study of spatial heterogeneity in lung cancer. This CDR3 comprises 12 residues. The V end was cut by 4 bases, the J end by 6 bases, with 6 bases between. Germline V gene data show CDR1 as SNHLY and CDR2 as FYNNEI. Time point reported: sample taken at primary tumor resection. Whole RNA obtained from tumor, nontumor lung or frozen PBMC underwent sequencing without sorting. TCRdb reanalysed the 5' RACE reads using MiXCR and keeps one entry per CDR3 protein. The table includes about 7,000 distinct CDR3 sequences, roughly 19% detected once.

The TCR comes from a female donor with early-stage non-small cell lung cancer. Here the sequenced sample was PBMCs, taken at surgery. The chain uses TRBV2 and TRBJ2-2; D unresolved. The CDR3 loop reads CASSVYAGELFF. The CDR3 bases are TGTGCCAGCAGTGTATACGCCGGGGAGCTGTTTTTT.